This T cell receptor beta chain is drawn from a study of neurological immune-mediated disorders. The CDR3 totals 15 residues. Germline V CDR1 and CDR2: LGHNA, YNFKEQ. V gave up 3 bases and J gave up 9 bases; unmatched junction bases: 8. One entry per CDR3 protein results from TCRdb running MiXCR on the 5' RACE reads. The profile shows about 41,000 distinct CDR3 sequences, around 15% of them singletons. The receptor was derived from a woman aged 55-69 years with HTLV-1-associated myelopathy (HAM/TSP). This chain links TRBV4-2 with TRBJ2-1, with 10 bases that match TRBD2. Sequenced input: CD4+ T cells from blood. Here the CDR3 reads CASSHPGTSDREQFF. The DNA of the CDR3 is TGTGCCAGCAGCCATCCCGGGACTAGCGACCGTGAGCAGTTCTTC.